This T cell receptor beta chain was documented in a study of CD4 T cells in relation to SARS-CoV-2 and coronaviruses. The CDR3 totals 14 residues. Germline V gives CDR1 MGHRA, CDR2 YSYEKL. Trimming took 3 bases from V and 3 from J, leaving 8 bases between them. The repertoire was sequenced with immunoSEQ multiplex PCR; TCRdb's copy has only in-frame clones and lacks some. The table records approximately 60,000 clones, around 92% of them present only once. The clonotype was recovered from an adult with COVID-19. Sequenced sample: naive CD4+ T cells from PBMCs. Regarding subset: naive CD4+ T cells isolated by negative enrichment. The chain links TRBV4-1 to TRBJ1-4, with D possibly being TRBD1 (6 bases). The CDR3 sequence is CASSHPGANEKLFF. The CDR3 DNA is TGCGCCAGCAGCCACCCAGGGGCTAATGAAAAACTGTTTTTT.